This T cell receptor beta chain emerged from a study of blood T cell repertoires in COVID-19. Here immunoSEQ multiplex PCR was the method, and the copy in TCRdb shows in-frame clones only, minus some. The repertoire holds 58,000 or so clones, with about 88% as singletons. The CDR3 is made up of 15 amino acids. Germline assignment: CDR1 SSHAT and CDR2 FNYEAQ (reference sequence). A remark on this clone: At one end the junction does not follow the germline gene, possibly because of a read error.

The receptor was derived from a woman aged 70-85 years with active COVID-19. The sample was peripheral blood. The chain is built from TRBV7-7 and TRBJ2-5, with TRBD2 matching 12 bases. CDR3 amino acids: CASSRGLAGQETQYF. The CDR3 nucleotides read TGTGCTAGCAGCCGCGGACTAGCGGGGCAAGAGACCCAGTACTTC.